This TCR beta chain was documented in a study of T cell responses to AZD1222 COVID-19 vaccine. Measured with immunoSEQ multiplex PCR; TCRdb has only the in-frame clones, and not every one. The table lists 180,000 or so clones, 92% of them singletons. The CDR3 runs 16 residues. The chain links TRBV1 to TRBJ1-1; whether TRBD1, the table's D call, matches the DNA was not checked. TRBV1 is given as a pseudogene. The sample here was peripheral blood, taken 28 days after the second AZD1222 dose. The TCR originated in an adult who received the AZD1222 COVID-19 vaccine. CDR3 sequence reads: CTSRGQYGSMNTEAFF. In DNA form, the CDR3 reads TGCACCAGCAGGGGACAGTATGGATCCATGAACACTGAAGCTTTCTTT.